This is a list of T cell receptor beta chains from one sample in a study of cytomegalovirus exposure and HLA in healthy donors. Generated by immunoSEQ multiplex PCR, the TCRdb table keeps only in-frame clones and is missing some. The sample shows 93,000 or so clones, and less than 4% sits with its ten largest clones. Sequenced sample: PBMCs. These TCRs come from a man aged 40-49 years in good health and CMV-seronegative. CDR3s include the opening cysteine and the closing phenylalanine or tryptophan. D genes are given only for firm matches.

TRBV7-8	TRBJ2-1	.	CASSTTTVYNEQFF	TGTGCCAGCAGCACCACCACTGTCTACAATGAGCAGTTCTTC
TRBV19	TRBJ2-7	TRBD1	CASSIISGQGSYEQYF	TGTGCCAGTAGTATTATTTCCGGACAGGGCTCCTACGAGCAGTACTTC
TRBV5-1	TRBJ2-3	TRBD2	CASSLGTSGGVSTDTQYF	TGCGCCAGCAGCTTGGGGACTAGCGGGGGCGTTAGCACAGATACGCAGTATTTT
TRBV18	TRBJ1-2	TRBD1	CASSDGQATVNYGYTF	TGTGCCAGCTCAGATGGACAGGCCACAGTTAACTATGGCTACACCTTC
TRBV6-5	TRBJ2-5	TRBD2	CASSYSPSGAQETQYF	TGTGCCAGCAGTTACTCGCCTAGCGGGGCCCAAGAGACCCAGTACTTC
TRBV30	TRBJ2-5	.	CAWTYRVRETQYF	TGTGCCTGGACTTACAGGGTACGAGAGACCCAGTACTTC
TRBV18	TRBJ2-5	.	CASSPPGEETQYF	TGTGCCAGCTCACCACCAGGGGAAGAGACCCAGTACTTC
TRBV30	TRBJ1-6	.	CAWSVNENSPLHF	TGTGCCTGGAGTGTAAATGAGAATTCACCCCTCCACTTT
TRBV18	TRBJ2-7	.	CASSPPGAYEQYF	TGTGCCAGCTCACCCCCCGGAGCCTACGAGCAGTACTTC
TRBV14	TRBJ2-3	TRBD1	CASSRTGGTDTQYF	TGTGCCAGCAGCCGGACAGGGGGCACAGATACGCAGTATTTT
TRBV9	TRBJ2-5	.	CASSTGTSGSEETQYF	TGTGCCAGCAGCACCGGTACCAGCGGGTCGGAAGAGACCCAGTACTTC
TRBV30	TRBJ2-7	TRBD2	CAWSFSGASYEQYF	TGTGCCTGGAGCTTTAGCGGGGCCTCCTACGAGCAGTACTTC
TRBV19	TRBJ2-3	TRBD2	CASSMSSGSSDTQYF	TGTGCCAGTAGTATGTCTAGCGGGAGTTCAGATACGCAGTATTTT
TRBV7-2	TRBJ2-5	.	CASSSPFRGSGTQYF	TGTGCCAGCAGCTCCCCTTTTCGGGGATCCGGGACCCAGTACTTC
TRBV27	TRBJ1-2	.	CASRTGISNYGYTF	TGTGCCAGCCGGACGGGAATCTCTAACTATGGCTACACCTTC
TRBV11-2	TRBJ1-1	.	CASSPLVRLNTEAFF	TGTGCCAGCAGCCCCCTAGTCAGATTGAACACTGAAGCTTTCTTT
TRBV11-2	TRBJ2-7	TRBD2	CASSLTSGSSYEQYF	TGTGCCAGCAGCTTGACTAGCGGGAGCTCCTACGAGCAGTACTTC
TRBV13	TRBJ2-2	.	CASLALANAGELFF	TGTGCCAGCCTCGCCCTAGCGAACGCCGGGGAGCTGTTTTTT
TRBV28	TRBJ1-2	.	CATGGDYGYTF	TGTGCCACGGGGGGGGATTATGGCTACACCTTC
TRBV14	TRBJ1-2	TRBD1	CASSVGTGRISYGYTF	TGTGCCAGCAGCGTGGGGACAGGGCGGATCTCCTATGGCTACACCTTC
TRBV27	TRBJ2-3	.	CASSPSSVTDTQYF	TGTGCCAGCAGTCCCTCTAGCGTAACAGATACGCAGTATTTT
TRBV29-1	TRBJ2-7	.	CSVKSGGGANEQYF	TGCAGCGTAAAATCGGGGGGCGGGGCCAACGAGCAGTACTTC
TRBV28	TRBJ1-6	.	CASSRGLPNSPLHF	TGTGCCAGCAGCCGGGGACTGCCGAATTCACCCCTCCACTTT
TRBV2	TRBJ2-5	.	CASSVRDQETQYF	TGTGCCAGCAGTGTCCGGGACCAAGAGACCCAGTACTTC
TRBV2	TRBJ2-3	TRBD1	CASSEEGQGGDTQYF	TGTGCCAGCAGTGAAGAGGGACAGGGGGGAGATACGCAGTATTTT
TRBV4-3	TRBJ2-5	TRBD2	CASSQGVTSGQETQYF	TGCGCCAGCAGCCAAGGGGTAACTAGCGGCCAAGAGACCCAGTACTTC
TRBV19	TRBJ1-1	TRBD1	CASSRDREGAFF	TGTGCCAGTAGCAGGGACAGGGAGGGAGCTTTCTTT
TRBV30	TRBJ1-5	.	CAWSVLEGGQPQHF	TGTGCCTGGAGTGTACTAGAGGGAGGCCAGCCCCAGCATTTT
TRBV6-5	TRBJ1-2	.	CASSYSGGSVYGYTF	TGTGCCAGCAGTTACTCGGGGGGGTCGGTCTATGGCTACACCTTC
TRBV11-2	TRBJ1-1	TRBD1	CASSQDRTDPEAFF	TGTGCCAGCAGCCAGGACAGGACGGACCCTGAAGCTTTCTTT
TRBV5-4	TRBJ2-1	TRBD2	CASSPGTSGINEQFF	TGTGCCAGCAGCCCGGGGACTAGCGGTATAAATGAGCAGTTCTTC
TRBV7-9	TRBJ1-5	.	CASSFGSNQPQHF	TGTGCCAGCAGCTTCGGTAGCAATCAGCCCCAGCATTTT
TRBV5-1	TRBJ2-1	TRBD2	CASSSMGLGGEQFF	TGCGCCAGCAGCTCCATGGGACTAGGCGGTGAGCAGTTCTTC
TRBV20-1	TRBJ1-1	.	CSAGQGPEAFF	TGCAGTGCTGGGCAGGGCCCTGAAGCTTTCTTT
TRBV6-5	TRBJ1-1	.	CASSAPGRNTEAFF	TGTGCCAGCAGTGCTCCAGGAAGGAACACTGAAGCTTTCTTT
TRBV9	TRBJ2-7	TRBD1	CASSLGQGNYEQYF	TGTGCCAGCAGCCTCGGACAGGGAAACTACGAGCAGTACTTC
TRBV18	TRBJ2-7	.	CASSPGGGQKYEQYF	TGTGCCAGCTCCCCAGGGGGGGGGCAAAAGTACGAGCAGTACTTC
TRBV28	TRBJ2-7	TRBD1	CASTGQVPSSYEQYF	TGTGCCAGCACGGGACAGGTCCCTTCCTCCTACGAGCAGTACTTC
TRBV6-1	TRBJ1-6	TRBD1	CASRATGAYNSPLHF	TGTGCCAGCAGGGCTACAGGGGCATATAATTCACCCCTCCACTTT
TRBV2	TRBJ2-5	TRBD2	CASRATSGKETQYF	TGTGCCAGCAGGGCGACTAGCGGGAAAGAGACCCAGTACTTC
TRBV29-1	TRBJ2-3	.	CSVEDAGMAEDTQYF	TGCAGCGTTGAAGATGCAGGGATGGCGGAAGATACGCAGTATTTT